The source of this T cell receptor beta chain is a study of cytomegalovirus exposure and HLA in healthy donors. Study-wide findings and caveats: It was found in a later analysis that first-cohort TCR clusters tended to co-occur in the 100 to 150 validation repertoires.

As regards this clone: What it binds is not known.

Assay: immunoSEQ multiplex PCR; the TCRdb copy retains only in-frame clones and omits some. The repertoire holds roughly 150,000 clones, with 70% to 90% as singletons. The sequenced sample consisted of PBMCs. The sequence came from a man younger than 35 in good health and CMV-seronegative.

The CDR3 DNA reads TGCGCCAGCAGCCAAGACCGAGGGGGCTACAATGAGCAGTTCTTC. Encoded protein: CASSQDRGGYNEQFF. The gene calls are TRBV4-1 and TRBJ2-1; tentatively, D is TRBD1 (6 bases). CDR3 size: 15 residues. V was shortened by 0 bases and J by 3 bases, with 9 bases between the two germline ends. Germline CDR1 and CDR2: MGHRA and YSYEKL.